This TCR beta chain emerged from a study of blood T cell repertoires in COVID-19. The wider study: From T cells, B-cell-depleted T cells, or PBMCs came the material, which was cDNA or gDNA.

Generated by immunoSEQ multiplex PCR, the TCRdb table keeps only in-frame clones and is missing some. Of about 140,000 clones in the sample, 86% were seen once. The CDR3 is 17 residues long. Looked up from germline, CDR1 is SGDLS and CDR2 is YYNGEE. V trimming: 3 bases; J trimming: 4 bases; junction bases outside the gene matches: 7. The sample taken for sequencing was peripheral blood. The clonotype originates from a woman aged 60-75 years with acute or convalescent COVID-19. This chain uses TRBV9 with TRBJ2-1, with 13 positions matching TRBD2. In nucleotides, the CDR3 is TGTGCCAGCAGCGACCGACTAGCGGGGGGCCCTTACAATGAGCAGTTCTTC. It codes for CASSDRLAGGPYNEQFF.